The 18 T cell receptor beta chains in this list originate from one sample, sequenced in a study of shared clonotypes between healthy human individuals. Only CD45RO-negative cells positively selected for CCR7 counted as naive CD8 cells, so terminally differentiated effector memory CD45RA+ cells were excluded. Sequencing was performed with immunoSEQ multiplex PCR; in TCRdb, only in-frame clones are kept and a portion is missing. The table has fewer than 850,000 clones, about 97% seen once. Sequenced: naive CD8+ T cells sorted from blood. The receptors originated from a man under 40 in good health.

This chain uses TRBV10-1 with TRBJ2-3; TRBD2 matches 11 bases. The CDR3 covers 16 residues. CDR1 WNHNN and CDR2 SYGVQD come from the germline V gene (reference sequence). V lost 3 bases and J lost 3; bases outside the gene matches: 5. The CDR3 reads CASSEVLAGETDTQYF. As DNA, the CDR3 is TGCGCCAGCAGTGAAGTACTAGCGGGAGAAACAGATACGCAGTATTTT.

The chain uses TRBV5-8 and TRBJ2-7, with TRBD2 matching 9 bases. CDR3 size: 14 residues. J lost 5 bases, V lost 0 bases, and 3 bases had no gene match. CDR1 and CDR2 from the germline V gene are SGHTS and YDEGEE. CDR3 DNA: TGTGCCAGCAGCTTGGGACTAGCGGTTGACGAGCAGTACTTC. Encoded protein: CASSLGLAVDEQYF.

V and J are TRBV23-1 and TRBJ2-7, with a possible D match to TRBD1 (6 bases). TRBV23-1 is assigned to the ORF class and has an uncertain function. This CDR3 spans 23 amino acids. Trimming pared 0 bases from V and 3 bases from J, leaving 36 bases between. The CDR3 sequence: CASSQSSFTKTGAGLGADYEQYF. CDR3 coding DNA: TGCGCCAGCAGTCAATCCTCATTCACCAAGACAGGTGCCGGGTTGGGGGCTGACTACGAGCAGTACTTC.

The chain is built from TRBV6-1 and TRBJ2-1, with TRBD2 matching 7 bases. The length of the CDR3 is 15 residues. With V trimmed by 1 base and J by 15 bases, 15 bases remained unmatched. Looked up from germline, CDR1 is MNHNS and CDR2 is SASEGT. The CDR3 nucleotides read TGTGCCAGCAGTGAAGGAGAACTAGCGTATAAAAGCGGGTTCTTC. It yields the protein CASSEGELAYKSGFF.

This chain uses TRBV7-6 with TRBJ1-4, with D perhaps TRBD1 (6 bases). The CDR3 extends over 18 amino acids. The V gene lost 0 bases and the J gene lost 7 bases, with 21 bases spanning the gap. The germline gives CDR1 SGHVS, CDR2 FNYEAQ. The DNA of the CDR3 is TGTGCCAGCAGCTTAGCATCGGCCCTGAGGGGGTCGGGTGAAAAACTGTTTTTT. Encoded protein: CASSLASALRGSGEKLFF.

For this clone: Other DNA sequences in the same sample also yield this CDR3. The V and J genes are TRBV10-3 and TRBJ2-7; 9 bases are a match to TRBD1. J gave up 4 bases and V 3 bases, and 4 bases lay outside the gene matches. CDR3 length: 14 residues. The germline CDR1 and CDR2 sequences are ENHRY and SYGVKD. Here the CDR3 DNA reads TGTGCCATCAGTGACCCGGGACAGGGTTACGAGCAGTACTTC. It encodes CAISDPGQGYEQYF.

V usage is TRBV29-1 and J usage is TRBJ2-1, with 8 bases identical to TRBD1. There are 14 residues in the CDR3. Germline V gene lookup returns CDR1 SQVTM and CDR2 ANQGSEA. V gave up 1 base and J gave up 8 bases; unmatched junction bases: 7. The CDR3 reads CSVEAGGQIDEQFF. Written as DNA, the CDR3 is TGCAGCGTTGAAGCAGGGGGCCAAATTGATGAGCAGTTCTTC.

This chain uses TRBV19 with TRBJ2-1; D gene ambiguous. CDR3 length: 13 amino acids. From germline, CDR1 is LNHDA and CDR2 SQIVND (reference sequence). Trimming left V 6 bases short and J 12 bases short, with 18 bases between. CDR3 sequence (DNA): TGTGCCAGTAGCCCCCATGTGGGTGATGGGCAGTTCTTC. As protein: CASSPHVGDGQFF.

The V call is TRBV27, the J call TRBJ1-5; D uncertain. Germline values: CDR1 MNHEY, CDR2 SMNVEV (reference sequence). The CDR3 contains 13 residues. V was clipped by 6 bases and J by 3 bases, with 9 bases between them. Here the CDR3 DNA reads TGTGCCAGCAGGAAGGGTGCCAATCAGCCCCAGCATTTT. Translated, it gives CASRKGANQPQHF.

The sample holds one count of this clone. The V gene is TRBV5-6, the J gene TRBJ2-5, with 7 bases matching TRBD1. The CDR3 is 14 amino acids. The germline gives CDR1 SGHDT, CDR2 YYEEEE. V lost 4 bases and J lost 3; bases outside the gene matches: 6. As DNA, the CDR3 is TGTGCCAGCAGCCCGCTCGGACAGGAAGAGACCCAGTACTTC. This codes for CASSPLGQEETQYF.

The chain joins TRBV12-5 to TRBJ2-1, with D uncertain. V lost 7 bases, J lost 7 bases, and 11 bases lay in between. Germline V CDR1 and CDR2: LGHNT, FRNRAP. This CDR3 has 12 residues. For the CDR3, the DNA is TGTGCTAGTGCTTCAGAAGGGAATGAGCAGTTCTTC. Amino acids: CASASEGNEQFF.

This clone was recorded once. The genes are TRBV5-1 and TRBJ2-7; 10 nucleotides match TRBD1. This CDR3 contains 15 residues. Germline assignment: CDR1 SGHRS and CDR2 YFSETQ. V lost 4 bases and J lost 7; bases outside the gene matches: 11. The CDR3 region has the DNA TGCGCCAGCAGCGGGGGACAGGGGAGCATGATGGAGCAGTACTTC. This codes for CASSGGQGSMMEQYF.

This chain uses TRBV10-1 with TRBJ2-1; 11 nucleotides agree with TRBD2. This CDR3 spans 16 amino acids. CDR1 WNHNN and CDR2 SYGVQD come from the germline V gene (reference sequence). Trimming took 4 bases from V and 3 from J; bases not matched to a gene: 5. In DNA, the CDR3 is TGCGCCAGCAGTGGATCGACTAGCGGGGACTACAATGAGCAGTTCTTC. Residues: CASSGSTSGDYNEQFF.

The rearrangement joins TRBV7-9 to TRBJ1-5; no clear D gene. Germline CDR1 SEHNR, CDR2 FQNEAQ (reference sequence). This CDR3 comprises 12 residues. The V end lost 5 bases, the J end lost 4 bases, and 6 bases lay between the germline ends. The CDR3 nucleotides are TGTGCCAGCAGCAAGGGAAATCAGCCCCAGCATTTT. Translation: CASSKGNQPQHF.

This chain links TRBV7-8 with TRBJ2-4; 7 positions agree with TRBD2. This CDR3 is built from 21 residues. In germline, CDR1 is SGHVS, CDR2 FQNEAQ. V gave up 0 bases and J gave up 2 bases; unmatched junction bases: 19. The CDR3, as DNA: TGTGCCAGCAGCTTAGCCCATGGCGTATCGCTAGAGGGACTAACCAAAAACATTCAGTACTTC. It yields the protein CASSLAHGVSLEGLTKNIQYF. Supplemented by reference TRBV7-8 and TRBJ2-4, the full variable domain reads GAGVSQSPRYKVAKRGQDVALRCDPISGHVSLFWYQQALGQGPEFLTYFQNEAQLDKSGLPSDRFFAERPEGSVSTLKIQRTQQEDSAVYLCASSLAHGVSLEGLTKNIQYFGAGTRLSVL.

Comment on this clone: The sample contains more than one DNA sequence encoding this CDR3. The chain combines TRBV7-9 with TRBJ2-2, with D possibly TRBD1 on 5 matching bases. Germline CDR1 reads SEHNR; CDR2 reads FQNEAQ (reference sequence). CDR3 length equals 16 residues. Trimming left V 2 bases short and J 2 bases short, with 12 bases between. CDR3 residues: CASSLSGQVNTGELFF. CDR3 in DNA: TGTGCCAGCAGCTTATCCGGACAAGTTAACACCGGGGAGCTGTTTTTT.

The chain is built from TRBV18 and TRBJ2-2; no firm D call. This CDR3 spans 15 amino acids. Trimming removed 3 bases from V and 1 base from J, with 9 bases in between. Germline V gene lookup returns CDR1 KGHSH and CDR2 LQKENI. Written as DNA, the CDR3 is TGTGCCAGCTCACCCTTGACCCGGAACACCGGGGAGCTGTTTTTT. It translates to CASSPLTRNTGELFF.

This rearrangement joins TRBV14 to TRBJ2-3; TRBD1 is a possible D gene (5 bases). Germline V gene data show CDR1 as SGHDN and CDR2 as FVKESK. This CDR3 comprises 14 residues. With 7 bases removed from V and 0 bases from J, the gap between germline ends came to 11 bases. CDR3 residues: CASTLQGSTDTQYF. The CDR3 nucleotides read TGTGCCAGCACCCTCCAGGGTAGCACAGATACGCAGTATTTT.